This TCR beta chain was profiled in a study of molecular identifiers for immune sequencing clone quantification. The V end was cut by 6 bases, the J end by 7 bases, with 9 bases between. This CDR3 is 12 amino acids long. Germline loops: CDR1 MNHEY, CDR2 SVGAGI. This clonotype was detected ten times or more. TCRdb re-called the PCR reads with MiXCR, one entry per CDR3 protein. The sample carries some 320,000 distinct CDR3 sequences, around a fifth recorded once. The specimen sequenced was naive CD8+ T cells from blood, with Jurkat cell RNA spiked in. Subset reported: FACS-sorted CD8+CD4-CCR7+CD45RA+ naive T cells. This TCR derives from a human donor in good health. Some libraries in this study had Jurkat cell RNA spiked in. The chain has TRBV6-5 and TRBJ2-2; tentative D call: TRBD2 (5 bases). CDR3 DNA sequence: TGTGCCAGCAGCCCCCGGGGCGGGGAGCTGTTTTTT. This encodes CASSPRGGELFF.